One sample yielded the 4 T cell receptor beta chains listed below, sequenced in a study of PD-L1 blockade in urothelial cancer. TCRdb keeps only in-frame clones here, not all; method: immunoSEQ multiplex PCR. The sample carries roughly 120,000 clones, more than 85% recorded once. Time point specified: peripheral blood 6 weeks after treatment start. Material: PBMCs, obtained around atezolizumab (anti-PD-L1) treatment. The receptor set was obtained from a man in his fifties or sixties with urothelial cancer.

The chain uses TRBV6-4 and TRBJ1-1, with a weak D call TRBD1 (5 bases). The ends were cut back, 2 bases at V and 4 bases at J, with 17 bases in the middle. This CDR3 comprises 16 residues. CDR1 is MRHNA, CDR2 SNTAGT, per germline. The CDR3 reads CASSDHPDQGGTEAFF. The CDR3 DNA reads as TGTGCCAGCAGTGACCACCCCGACCAGGGAGGCACTGAAGCTTTCTTT.

The chain has TRBV28 and TRBJ1-1; D is possibly TRBD1 (6 bases). V was clipped by 3 bases and J by 3 bases, with 8 bases between them. The germline CDR1 and CDR2 sequences are MDHEN and SYDVKM. The CDR3 runs to 13 residues. The CDR3 reads CASSFGQHTEAFF. The CDR3 DNA sequence: TGTGCCAGCAGTTTTGGACAGCACACTGAAGCTTTCTTT.

The chain couples TRBV6-5 to TRBJ1-6, with D possibly being TRBD1 (6 bases). The CDR3 has 16 residues. CDR1 is MNHEY and CDR2 is SVGAGI in the germline V gene. V was clipped by 2 bases and J by 0 bases, with 8 bases between them. CDR3: CASSYTGSSYNSPLHF. The DNA for the CDR3 is TGTGCCAGCAGTTACACAGGGAGCTCCTATAATTCACCCCTCCACTTT.

The CDR3 loop reads CASSLGDSTNEKLFF. In DNA form, the CDR3 reads TGTGCCAGCAGCTTAGGGGACAGTACAAATGAAAAACTGTTTTTT. V is TRBV7-8 and J is TRBJ1-4, with 7 bases identical to TRBD1. Germline V CDR1 and CDR2: SGHVS, FQNEAQ. After removal of 1 base from V and 5 bases from J, the junction contained 4 bases not matched to a gene. CDR3 length equals 15 residues.